The 18 T cell receptor beta chains below were found in one sample sequenced in a study of OX40 agonist ivuxolimab in advanced cancers. Measured with immunoSEQ multiplex PCR; TCRdb has only the in-frame clones, and not every one. The sample records about 53,000 clones, 84% being singletons. The starting material was CD4+ or CD8+ T cells sorted from blood, obtained in a trial of the OX40 agonist ivuxolimab. These TCRs come from an adult with an advanced solid tumor such as melanoma, head and neck, liver or kidney cancer.

V is TRBV7-3 and J is TRBJ1-5; possible D gene TRBD1, 5 bases. Germline CDR1 and CDR2: SGHTA and FQGTGA. Trimming left V 1 base short and J 5 bases short, with 12 bases between. CDR3 length: 15 residues. CDR3 loop: CASSLNGQGDQPQHF. As DNA, the CDR3 is TGTGCCAGCAGCTTAAATGGGCAGGGTGATCAGCCCCAGCATTTT.

The CDR3 region has the DNA TGTGCCAGCAGCTCCCCCGGGACTAGCGCAGGGGGGAATGAGCAGTTCTTC. Translation gives CASSSPGTSAGGNEQFF. V gene TRBV5-4 combines with J gene TRBJ2-1; the match to TRBD2 covers 10 bases. Trimming at V came to 3 bases and at J to 7 bases, leaving 13 bases not matched to a gene. The CDR3 is 17 amino acids. The germline V gene has CDR1 SGHNT and CDR2 YYREEE (reference sequence).

Written as DNA, the CDR3 is TGTGCCAGCAGCTCCCGAGCGGGCGGTGGGGCGGAGACCCAGTACTTC. This encodes CASSSRAGGGAETQYF. The rearrangement links TRBV7-9 to TRBJ2-5, with D maybe TRBD2 (6 bases). The CDR3 sequence is 16 residues long. V was pared by 4 bases and J by 5 bases, with 20 bases between. Germline assignment: CDR1 SEHNR and CDR2 FQNEAQ (reference sequence).

The rearrangement joins TRBV5-4 to TRBJ2-7; D is perhaps TRBD2 (5 bases). V lost 2 bases and J lost 4, with 16 bases in between. CDR1 is SGHNT, CDR2 YYREEE, per germline (reference sequence). This CDR3 contains 15 residues. The CDR3 DNA reads as TGTGCCAGCAGCTTAATGGGTGGAGGAACGTACGAGCAGTACTTC. The encoded protein is CASSLMGGGTYEQYF.

The chain is built from TRBV20-1 and TRBJ1-4; a possible D gene is TRBD1 (5 bases). V was trimmed by 7 bases and J by 10 bases, leaving 13 bases between them. The CDR3 runs 11 residues. Germline V CDR1 and CDR2: DFQATT, SNEGSKA (reference sequence). CDR3 bases: TGCAGTGTGGGCCGGGGGGGAAAACTGTTTTTT. It translates to CSVGRGGKLFF.

V gene TRBV7-2 combines with J gene TRBJ1-5, with a tentative D call TRBD1 (6 bases). The CDR3 length is 13 residues. Germline V gene data show CDR1 as SGHTA and CDR2 as FQGNSA. V was clipped by 4 bases and J by 3 bases, with 7 bases between them. In DNA form, the CDR3 reads TGTGCCAGCAGCTACAGGGTCAATCAGCCCCAGCATTTT. It specifies CASSYRVNQPQHF.

The CDR3: CASSRGDADQPQHF. CDR3 DNA sequence: TGTGCCAGCAGCCGGGGGGACGCGGATCAGCCCCAGCATTTT. The chain carries TRBV6-1 and TRBJ1-5; D possibly corresponds to TRBD1 (5 bases). Germline lookup yields CDR1 MNHNS and CDR2 SASEGT. CDR3 size: 14 residues. V was shortened by 6 bases and J by 5 bases, with 14 bases between the two germline ends.

This chain connects TRBV12-5 to TRBJ2-1; the D gene is possibly TRBD1 (6 bases). The germline V gene has CDR1 LGHNT and CDR2 FRNRAP. V lost 8 bases and J 2 bases, leaving 10 bases between the germline ends. The CDR3 totals 13 residues. The chain's CDR3 is CASYRVAYNEQFF. The CDR3 DNA follows: TGTGCTAGTTACAGGGTGGCCTACAATGAGCAGTTCTTC. The full variable domain, in which reference TRBV12-5 and TRBJ2-1 provide the parts outside the CDR3, is DARVTQTPRHKVTEMGQEVTMRCQPILGHNTVFWYRQTMMQGLELLAYFRNRAPLDDSGMPKDRFSAEMPDATLATLKIQPSEPRDSAVYFCASYRVAYNEQFFGPGTRLTVL.

This clone occurred once. The chain combines TRBV11-3 with TRBJ2-7; 8 positions agree with TRBD2. Looked up from germline, CDR1 is SGHNT and CDR2 is YENEEA. The junction had 11 bases not matched to a gene; V was cut back by 1 base and J by 3 bases. The CDR3 runs to 17 residues. CDR3 nucleotide sequence: TGTGCCAGCAGCTTAGTAACCCTAGCGGGCGGAAACTACGAGCAGTACTTC. Amino acids: CASSLVTLAGGNYEQYF. Using reference TRBV11-3 and TRBJ2-7 for the parts outside the CDR3, the full variable domain is EAGVVQSPRYKIIEKKQPVAFWCNPISGHNTLYWYLQNLGQGPELLIRYENEEAVDDSQLPKDRFSAERLKGVDSTLKIQPAELGDSAVYLCASSLVTLAGGNYEQYFGPGTRLTVT.

The rearrangement uses TRBV5-1 and TRBJ2-5; 16 nucleotides match TRBD2. CDR1 is SGHRS, CDR2 YFSETQ, per germline. V shed 3 bases, J shed 5 bases, and the junction held 4 bases outside the gene matches. The CDR3 covers 16 residues. The CDR3 sequence is CASSSGLAGGMETQYF. CDR3 DNA sequence: TGCGCCAGCAGCTCGGGACTAGCGGGAGGGATGGAGACCCAGTACTTC. Full variable domain (missing parts from reference TRBV5-1 and TRBJ2-5): KAGVTQTPRYLIKTRGQQVTLSCSPISGHRSVSWYQQTPGQGLQFLFEYFSETQRNKGNFPGRFSGRQFSNSRSEMNVSTLELGDSALYLCASSSGLAGGMETQYFGPGTRLLVL.

The chain employs TRBV6-6 and TRBJ1-5; a possible D gene is TRBD1 (6 bases). The germline gives CDR1 MNHNY, CDR2 SVGAGI (reference sequence). The CDR3 has 14 amino acids. V was pared by 0 bases and J by 4 bases, with 7 bases between. The DNA for the CDR3 is TGTGCCAGCAGTTACTCACAGGGAAATCAGCCCCAGCATTTT. This gives the protein CASSYSQGNQPQHF.

The rearrangement joins TRBV29-1 to TRBJ2-7; D may be TRBD2 (5 bases). Germline V lookup: CDR1 SQVTM, CDR2 ANQGSEA. V lost 2 bases to trimming and J lost 2 bases, with 13 bases between them. This CDR3 is 14 amino acids long. DNA of the CDR3: TGCAGCGTTGAATTAGCGACTGCGACCTACGAGCAGTACTTC. Its translation: CSVELATATYEQYF.

This clone was observed a few times. The chain carries TRBV20-1 and TRBJ2-5; 8 bases map to TRBD2. The CDR3 length is 11 residues. From germline, CDR1 is DFQATT and CDR2 SNEGSKA (reference sequence). CDR3 region: CGGLEQETQYF. CDR3 DNA: TGCGGGGGACTAGAACAAGAGACCCAGTACTTC.

The chain links TRBV7-3 to TRBJ1-1; D gene uncertain. The CDR3 length is 13 residues. Germline CDR1 and CDR2: SGHTA and FQGTGA. With 6 bases removed from V and 0 bases from J, the gap between germline ends came to 8 bases. The CDR3 nucleotides read TGTGCCAGCAGGTTGAACGTGAACACTGAAGCTTTCTTT. This encodes CASRLNVNTEAFF.

This clone was recorded once. The chain combines TRBV4-1 with TRBJ2-2; a possible D gene is TRBD2 (6 bases). V lost 0 bases to trimming and J lost 5 bases, with 13 bases between them. The CDR3 totals 16 residues. Germline CDR1 reads MGHRA; CDR2 reads YSYEKL. CDR3 region: CASSQERGRATGELFF. In DNA, the CDR3 is TGCGCCAGCAGCCAAGAGCGGGGACGTGCGACCGGGGAGCTGTTTTTT.

The CDR3 reads CASSLWTGGPVQYF. CDR3 DNA sequence: TGTGCCAGCAGTCTCTGGACAGGGGGCCCGGTGCAGTACTTC. The rearrangement links TRBV6-5 to TRBJ2-7, with 11 bases fitting TRBD1. Germline values: CDR1 MNHEY, CDR2 SVGAGI. This CDR3 contains 14 residues. V dropped 5 bases and J dropped 9; count of bases not matched to a gene: 9.

This rearrangement joins TRBV18 to TRBJ2-3; 14 bases line up with TRBD2. V gave up 6 bases and J gave up 5 bases; unmatched junction bases: 1. The CDR3 totals 14 residues. CDR1 is KGHSH and CDR2 is LQKENI in the germline V gene. CDR3: CASSGLAGGDTQYF. CDR3 sequence (DNA): TGTGCCAGCTCCGGACTAGCGGGAGGAGATACGCAGTATTTT.

The rearrangement links TRBV7-8 to TRBJ2-1; 8 bases fit TRBD2. The CDR3 is 17 residues long. CDR1 and CDR2 from the germline V gene are SGHVS and FQNEAQ. V was clipped by 1 base and J by 6 bases; unmatched bases: 11. CDR3 sequence reads: CASSLVRSAGVRNEQFF. In DNA, the CDR3 is TGTGCCAGCAGCTTAGTGCGATCAGCGGGAGTCCGCAATGAGCAGTTCTTC. The full variable domain, completed using reference TRBV7-8 and TRBJ2-1, is GAGVSQSPRYKVAKRGQDVALRCDPISGHVSLFWYQQALGQGPEFLTYFQNEAQLDKSGLPSDRFFAERPEGSVSTLKIQRTQQEDSAVYLCASSLVRSAGVRNEQFFGPGTRLTVL.